This entry is about one T cell receptor beta chain. These data come from a study of T cell changes during pregnancy in multiple sclerosis. Per the germline V gene, CDR1 is LGHNA and CDR2 is YSLEER. Trimming pared 0 bases from V and 2 bases from J, leaving 8 bases between. The CDR3 sequence is 15 residues long. Generated by immunoSEQ multiplex PCR, the TCRdb table keeps only in-frame clones and is missing some. Found here are 50,000 to 75,000 clones, roughly nine tenths of them singletons; the top ten hold over 1%. This chain uses TRBV4-3 with TRBJ2-1; no clear D gene. Sequencing was performed on peripheral blood, taken after pregnancy. The receptor's source is a female donor in good health, enrolled as a control in a pregnancy study. The DNA of the CDR3 is TGCGCCAGCAGCCAAGATCGGGTGGCCTACAATGAGCAGTTCTTC. Residues: CASSQDRVAYNEQFF.